The clone carrying this TCR beta chain was seen only a few times. Original data processing: How many nucleated cells were present was estimated from reference gene primer amplification. Generated by immunoSEQ multiplex PCR, the TCRdb table keeps only in-frame clones and is missing some. V, J and clone size reflect that table, while D and trimming were determined from the DNA. Of 90,000 to 120,000 clones in the sample, 88% were seen once. The data originate from a study of blood T cell repertoires in COVID-19. Overall study: Material from acute and convalescent COVID-19 was sourced from the United States, Italy and Spain. In each case, the material was cDNA or gDNA derived from T cells, B-cell-depleted T cells, or PBMCs.

V lost 5 bases to trimming and J lost 8 bases; unmatched junction nucleotides: 6. The germline V gene encodes CDR1 SGHTA and CDR2 FQGNSA. The CDR3 loop spans 15 amino acids. Sequencing was carried out using peripheral blood. The clonotype originates from a man over 45 with active or convalescent COVID-19. V is TRBV7-2 and J is TRBJ1-6; 10 nucleotides line up with TRBD1. The DNA for the CDR3 is TGTGCCAGCAGCACAGACAGGGGGCGGGATTCACCCCTCCACTTT. It is translated as CASSTDRGRDSPLHF.